This record covers a single T cell receptor (beta chain). Using its own MiXCR run on the RT-PCR reads, TCRdb lists one record per CDR3 protein. Here the sample spans roughly 940,000 distinct CDR3 sequences, approximately 18% being singletons. V was cut by 5 bases and J by 5 bases, with 16 bases left in between. CDR1 and CDR2 (germline): MNHNS, SASEGT. The CDR3 spans 14 residues. These data are taken from a study of patients and donors after allogeneic stem cell transplantation. Material for sequencing was blood, either unsorted or a sorted T cell fraction (not recorded which). The sequence came from a human donor who was either an allogeneic HSCT recipient or a stem cell or donor lymphocyte infusion donor (not recorded which). It is not recorded whose cells these are; they may come from a transplant donor. This chain links TRBV6-1 with TRBJ2-7, with D perhaps matching TRBD1 or TRBD2 (5 bases each). CDR3 protein: CASSQGRIVDEQYF. The CDR3 DNA is TGTGCCAGCAGTCAGGGACGGATAGTCGACGAGCAGTACTTC.